One and the same sample provided the 5 T cell receptor beta chains below, sequenced in a study of cytomegalovirus exposure and HLA in healthy donors. The study ran its PCR with 60 Vbeta and 13 Jbeta primers. Produced via immunoSEQ multiplex PCR; TCRdb's table is partial and in-frame only. The sample holds nearly 100,000 clones, less than 85% seen once. Sequencing was performed on PBMCs. These receptors all stem from a woman aged 55-69 years in good health and CMV-seropositive.

The J gene is TRBJ1-2, the V gene TRBV5-4; D may be TRBD1 (6 bases). The CDR3 spans 13 residues. V dropped 0 bases and J dropped 6 bases, with 9 bases sitting between them. Germline CDR1 and CDR2: SGHNT and YYREEE (reference sequence). The CDR3 region is CASSLARGNGYTF. For the CDR3, the DNA is TGTGCCAGCAGCTTGGCCAGGGGTAATGGCTACACCTTC.

This rearrangement joins TRBV2 to TRBJ2-2; 8 nucleotides agree with TRBD1. The V and J ends lost 6 bases and 5 bases, in that order; junction bases with no gene match: 14. The length of the CDR3 is 17 residues. Germline CDR1 and CDR2: SNHLY and FYNNEI. The CDR3 DNA reads as TGTGCCAGCAGGCCTTTTTTCGACAGGGGAGGAACCGGGGAGCTGTTTTTT. Its translation: CASRPFFDRGGTGELFF.

As for this clone: The sample contains more than one DNA sequence encoding this CDR3. The J gene is TRBJ2-7, the V gene TRBV5-1, with 9 bases that match TRBD1. Per germline, CDR1 SGHRS and CDR2 YFSETQ. After removal of 4 bases from V and 2 bases from J, the junction contained 4 bases not matched to a gene. The CDR3 runs to 14 residues. Written as DNA, the CDR3 is TGCGCCAGCAGCCCGGGGACAGGGACCTACGAGCAGTACTTC. This gives the protein CASSPGTGTYEQYF.

CDR3 in amino acids: CASGTGRETQYF. Written as DNA, the CDR3 is TGTGCCAGCGGGACAGGACGCGAGACCCAGTACTTC. The chain is built from TRBV7-2 and TRBJ2-5; 8 positions agree with TRBD1. V was clipped by 8 bases and J by 5 bases; unmatched bases: 4. Germline CDR1 reads SGHTA; CDR2 reads FQGNSA. The CDR3 covers 12 residues.

The V and J genes are TRBV5-4 and TRBJ1-2, with 9 bases aligning to TRBD1. The CDR3 consists of 14 residues. J was trimmed by 5 bases and V by 2 bases; bases with no gene match: 4. Per germline, CDR1 SGHNT and CDR2 YYREEE (reference sequence). CDR3 DNA: TGTGCCAGCAGCTTCCGGGACAGGGATTATGGCTACACCTTC. Protein product: CASSFRDRDYGYTF. The complete variable domain, with remaining parts taken from reference TRBV5-4 and TRBJ1-2, reads ETGVTQSPTHLIKTRGQQVTLRCSSQSGHNTVSWYQQALGQGPQFIFQYYREEENGRGNFPPRFSGLQFPNYSSELNVNALELDDSALYLCASSFRDRDYGYTFGSGTRLTVV.